These 10 T cell receptor beta chains were sequenced from one sample in a study of monozygotic twins with cystic fibrosis. Sequenced by immunoSEQ multiplex PCR; TCRdb stores in-frame clones only, minus some. The sample holds tens of thousands of clones, approximately 87% seen once. The sequenced material came from blood. The source of these receptors is a girl between 2 and 10 years old with cystic fibrosis.

The chain joins TRBV7-2 to TRBJ1-3, with no clear D. The CDR3 spans 13 residues. Germline V CDR1 and CDR2: SGHTA, FQGNSA. V was pared by 4 bases and J by 4 bases, with 8 bases between. This CDR3 is CASSSDPGNTIYF. CDR3 bases: TGTGCCAGCAGCTCAGATCCCGGAAACACCATATATTTT.

The chain couples TRBV5-8 to TRBJ2-6; D is ambiguous. CDR3 size: 16 residues. Germline V gene data show CDR1 as SGHTS and CDR2 as YDEGEE. Trimming removed 2 bases from V and 0 bases from J, with 9 bases in between. The CDR3 spells CASSFGGISGANVLTF. CDR3 nucleotides: TGTGCCAGCAGCTTTGGCGGAATCTCTGGGGCCAACGTCCTGACTTTC. Drawing the rest from reference TRBV5-8 and TRBJ2-6, the complete variable domain is EAGVTQSPTHLIKTRGQQATLRCSPISGHTSVYWYQQALGLGLQFLLWYDEGEERNRGNFPPRFSGRQFPNYSSELNVNALELEDSALYLCASSFGGISGANVLTFGAGSRLTVL.

J is TRBJ2-1 and V is TRBV7-9; either TRBD1 or TRBD2 may fit D (5 bases each). This CDR3 is built from 15 residues. V shed 7 bases and J shed 9 bases, with 22 bases lying between them. Germline V gives CDR1 SEHNR, CDR2 FQNEAQ (reference sequence). The CDR3 protein is CASIGAGILMGEQFF. CDR3 nucleotides: TGTGCCAGCATCGGGGCAGGGATTCTTATGGGTGAGCAGTTCTTC.

This sequence joins TRBV4-2 and TRBJ2-7; D call uncertain. Germline CDR1 LGHNA, CDR2 YNFKEQ. V was shortened by 0 bases and J by 1 base, with 10 bases between the two germline ends. The CDR3 totals 15 residues. CDR3 region: CASSQESQDSYEQYF. The CDR3 region has the DNA TGTGCCAGCAGCCAAGAGTCCCAAGATTCCTACGAGCAGTACTTC.

This chain links TRBV19 with TRBJ1-5; maybe TRBD1 (6 bases). The germline gives CDR1 LNHDA, CDR2 SQIVND (reference sequence). V lost 7 bases to trimming and J lost 4 bases, with 14 bases between them. The CDR3 loop spans 14 amino acids. CDR3 nucleotides: TGTGCCAGTAAGGGGGAACTCTATAATCAGCCCCAGCATTTT. It codes for CASKGELYNQPQHF.

A single count supports this clone. CDR3 coding DNA: TGTGCCAGCAGTTACGGGGCCAGGTTAGATACGCAGTATTTT. This sequence encodes CASSYGARLDTQYF. The gene calls are TRBV6-6 and TRBJ2-3, with D tentatively TRBD1 (5 bases). CDR1 MNHNY and CDR2 SVGAGI come from the germline V gene (reference sequence). Trimming shortened V by 2 bases and J by 5 bases, and 11 bases separated the two germline ends. The CDR3 length is 14 residues.

J is TRBJ2-7 and V is TRBV19; D remains ambiguous. Per germline, CDR1 LNHDA and CDR2 SQIVND (reference sequence). This CDR3 has 12 residues. Between the trimmed V and J ends, which lost 6 bases and 2 bases, there was a span of 8 bases. The CDR3 here is CASSAVAYEQYF. CDR3 DNA: TGTGCCAGTAGCGCCGTCGCCTACGAGCAGTACTTC.

This clone has a handful of counts. The CDR3 DNA reads as TGTGCCAGCAGCGTAGACCTCTATGAGCAGTTCTTC. As protein: CASSVDLYEQFF. The gene calls are TRBV9 and TRBJ2-1; D is uncertain. This CDR3 is built from 12 residues. Germline values: CDR1 SGDLS, CDR2 YYNGEE. With 0 bases removed from V and 8 bases from J, the gap between germline ends came to 6 bases. Drawing the rest from reference TRBV9 and TRBJ2-1, the complete variable domain is DSGVTQTPKHLITATGQRVTLRCSPRSGDLSVYWYQQSLDQGLQFLIQYYNGEERAKGNILERFSAQQFPDLHSELNLSSLELGDSALYFCASSVDLYEQFFGPGTRLTVL.

Here the CDR3 DNA reads TGTGCCTGGAGTCTGGCGGGGGTTGGCACAGATACGCAGTATTTT. Its protein product is CAWSLAGVGTDTQYF. The rearrangement links TRBV30 to TRBJ2-3, with 7 positions matching TRBD2. Germline loops: CDR1 GTSNPN, CDR2 SVGIG (reference sequence). J was trimmed by 1 base and V by 2 bases; bases with no gene match: 6. The CDR3 length is 15 residues. The whole variable domain, remainder taken from reference TRBV30 and TRBJ2-3, is SQTIHQWPATLVQPVGSPLSLECTVEGTSNPNLYWYRQAAGRGLQLLFYSVGIGQISSEVPQNLSASRPQDRQFILSSKKLLLSDSGFYLCAWSLAGVGTDTQYFGPGTRLTVL.

This chain joins TRBV4-1 and TRBJ1-5; 8 bases fit TRBD1. This CDR3 spans 15 amino acids. The V gene end was trimmed by 1 base and the J gene end by 6 bases; junction bases not matched to a gene: 5. In germline, CDR1 is MGHRA, CDR2 YSYEKL. CDR3: CASSQGGRGRQPQHF. The CDR3 DNA sequence: TGCGCCAGCAGCCAAGGGGGCAGGGGGCGTCAGCCCCAGCATTTT.